The subject of this entry is one T cell receptor beta chain. RNA transcripts gave rise to amplified TCR beta CDR3 regions. Initially, a first-round RT-PCR of the TCR CDR3 employed the HTBI primer set. A single record per CDR3 protein comes from TCRdb applying MiXCR to the multiplex PCR reads. The sample has over 650,000 distinct CDR3 sequences; about 15% are singletons. The data belong to a study of T cells in Graves' hyperthyroidism and ophthalmopathy. Trimming took off 1 base at V and 1 base at J, with 10 bases between the two ends. The CDR3 has 14 amino acids. Germline CDR1 is DFQATT and CDR2 is SNEGSKA (reference sequence).

Sequenced sample: blood. This TCR came from a man between 18 and 35 years old with Graves' hyperthyroidism. This sequence joins TRBV20-1 and TRBJ1-1; D remains ambiguous. CDR3 amino acids: CSARGRGRNTEAFF. In nucleotides, the CDR3 is TGCAGTGCTAGAGGGCGCGGGAGGAACACTGAAGCTTTCTTT.